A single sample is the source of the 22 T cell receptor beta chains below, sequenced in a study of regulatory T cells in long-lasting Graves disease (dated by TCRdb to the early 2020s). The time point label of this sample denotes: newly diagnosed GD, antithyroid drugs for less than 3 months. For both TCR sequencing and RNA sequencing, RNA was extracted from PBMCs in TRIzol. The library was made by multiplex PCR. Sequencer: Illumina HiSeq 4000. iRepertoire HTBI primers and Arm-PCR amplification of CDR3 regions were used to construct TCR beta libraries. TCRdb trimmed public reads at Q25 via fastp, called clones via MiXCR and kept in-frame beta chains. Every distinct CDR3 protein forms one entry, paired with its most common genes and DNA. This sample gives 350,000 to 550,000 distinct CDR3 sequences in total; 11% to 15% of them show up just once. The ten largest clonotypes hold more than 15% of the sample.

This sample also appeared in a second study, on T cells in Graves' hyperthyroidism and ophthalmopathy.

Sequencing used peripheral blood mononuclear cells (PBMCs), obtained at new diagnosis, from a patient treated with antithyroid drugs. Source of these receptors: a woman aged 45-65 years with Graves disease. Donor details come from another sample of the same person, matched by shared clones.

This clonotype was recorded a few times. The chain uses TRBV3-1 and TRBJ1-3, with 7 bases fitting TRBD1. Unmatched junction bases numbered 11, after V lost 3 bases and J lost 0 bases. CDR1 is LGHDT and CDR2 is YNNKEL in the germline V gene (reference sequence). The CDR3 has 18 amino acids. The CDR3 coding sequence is TGTGCCAGCAGCCAGGGGATACAGGGGACCTTCTCTGGAAACACCATATATTTT. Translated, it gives CASSQGIQGTFSGNTIYF.

The CDR3 region is CATLDATDTQYF. In nucleotides, the CDR3 is TGTGCCACCTTAGATGCCACAGATACGCAGTATTTT. The chain joins TRBV19 to TRBJ2-3; D is ambiguous. The V gene lost 10 bases and the J gene lost 2 bases, with 10 bases spanning the gap. This CDR3 contains 12 residues. CDR1 LNHDA and CDR2 SQIVND come from the germline V gene (reference sequence).

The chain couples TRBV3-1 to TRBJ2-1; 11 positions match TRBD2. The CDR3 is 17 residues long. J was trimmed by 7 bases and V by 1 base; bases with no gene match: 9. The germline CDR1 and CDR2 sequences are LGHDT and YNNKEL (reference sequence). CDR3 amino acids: CASSQVQRASGRNEQFF. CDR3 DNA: TGTGCCAGCAGCCAAGTCCAGCGGGCTAGCGGGAGGAATGAGCAGTTCTTC.

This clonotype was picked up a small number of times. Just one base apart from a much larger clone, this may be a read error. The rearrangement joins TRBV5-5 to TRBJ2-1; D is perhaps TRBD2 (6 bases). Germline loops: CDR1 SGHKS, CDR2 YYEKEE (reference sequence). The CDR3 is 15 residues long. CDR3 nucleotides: TGTACCAGCACCCAGCGCGGGACCTCCTACAATGAGCAGTTCTTC. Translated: CTSTQRGTSYNEQFF.

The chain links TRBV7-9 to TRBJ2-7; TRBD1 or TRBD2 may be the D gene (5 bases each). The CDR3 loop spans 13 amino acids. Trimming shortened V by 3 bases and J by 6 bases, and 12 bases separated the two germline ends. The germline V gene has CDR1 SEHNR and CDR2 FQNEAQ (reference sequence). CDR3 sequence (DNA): TGTGCCAGCAGCTTTGGCAGGGACGTCGAGCAGTACTTC. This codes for CASSFGRDVEQYF.

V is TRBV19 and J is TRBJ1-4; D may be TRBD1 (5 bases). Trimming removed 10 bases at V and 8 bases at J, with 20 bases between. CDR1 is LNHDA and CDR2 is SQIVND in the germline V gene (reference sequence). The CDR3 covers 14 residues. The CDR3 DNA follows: TGTGCCACCACCTCCACAGGACTCGGGGAAAAACTGTTTTTT. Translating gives CATTSTGLGEKLFF.

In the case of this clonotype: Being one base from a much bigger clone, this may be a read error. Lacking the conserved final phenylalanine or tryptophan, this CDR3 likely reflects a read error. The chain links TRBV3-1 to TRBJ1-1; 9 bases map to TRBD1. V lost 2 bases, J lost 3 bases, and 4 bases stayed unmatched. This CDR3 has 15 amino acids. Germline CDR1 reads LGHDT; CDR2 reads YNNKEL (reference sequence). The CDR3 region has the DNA TGTGCCAGCAGCCAAACACAGGGGGCGTACACTGAAGCTTTCCTT. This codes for CASSQTQGAYTEAFL.

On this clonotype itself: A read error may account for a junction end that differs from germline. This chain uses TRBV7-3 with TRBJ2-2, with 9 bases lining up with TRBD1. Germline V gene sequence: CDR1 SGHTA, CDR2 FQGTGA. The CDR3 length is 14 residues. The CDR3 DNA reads TGTGCCAGCAGCTCGGGACAGGGCACCGGGGAGCTGGTTTTT. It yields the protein CASSSGQGTGELVF.

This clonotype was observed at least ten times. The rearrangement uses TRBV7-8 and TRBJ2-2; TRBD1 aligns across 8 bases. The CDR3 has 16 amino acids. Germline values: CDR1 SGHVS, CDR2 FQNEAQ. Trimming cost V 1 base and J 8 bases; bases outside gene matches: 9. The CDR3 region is CASSLVGPGGPGELFF. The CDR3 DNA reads TGTGCCAGCAGCTTAGTAGGGCCAGGGGGCCCTGGGGAGCTGTTTTTT.

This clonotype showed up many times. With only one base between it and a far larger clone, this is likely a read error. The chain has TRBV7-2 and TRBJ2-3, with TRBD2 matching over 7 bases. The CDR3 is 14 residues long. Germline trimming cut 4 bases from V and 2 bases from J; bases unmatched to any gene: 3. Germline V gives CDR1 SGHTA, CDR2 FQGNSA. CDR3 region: CASSYRDYTDTQYF. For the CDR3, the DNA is TGTGCCAGCAGCTACCGGGACTACACAGATACGCAGTATTTT.

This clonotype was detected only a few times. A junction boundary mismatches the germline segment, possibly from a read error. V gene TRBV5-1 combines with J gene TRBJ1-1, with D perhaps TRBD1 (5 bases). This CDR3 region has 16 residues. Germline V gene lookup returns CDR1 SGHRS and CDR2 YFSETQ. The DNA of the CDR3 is TGTGCCAGCGGACATAGGCAGAGGTCCTTGAACACTGAAGCTTTCTTT. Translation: CASGHRQRSLNTEAFF.

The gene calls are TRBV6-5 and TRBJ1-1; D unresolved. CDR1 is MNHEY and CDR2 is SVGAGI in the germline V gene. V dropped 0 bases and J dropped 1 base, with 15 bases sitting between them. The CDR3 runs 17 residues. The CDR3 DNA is TGTGCCAGCAGTTACTCTTGGAGTATCCCACAGAACACTGAAGCTTTCTTT. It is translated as CASSYSWSIPQNTEAFF.

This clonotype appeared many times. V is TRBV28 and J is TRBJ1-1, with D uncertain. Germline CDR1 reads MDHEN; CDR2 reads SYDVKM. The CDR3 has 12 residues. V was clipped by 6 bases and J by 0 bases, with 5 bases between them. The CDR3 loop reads CASRRVNTEAFF. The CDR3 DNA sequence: TGTGCCAGCAGGAGGGTGAACACTGAAGCTTTCTTT.

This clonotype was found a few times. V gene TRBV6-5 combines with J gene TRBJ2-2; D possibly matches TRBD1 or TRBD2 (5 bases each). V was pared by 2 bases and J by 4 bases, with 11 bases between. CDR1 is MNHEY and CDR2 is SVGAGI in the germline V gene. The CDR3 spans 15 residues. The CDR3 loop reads CASSYRDPGTGELFF. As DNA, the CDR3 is TGTGCCAGCAGTTACCGGGACCCCGGCACCGGGGAGCTGTTTTTT.

The CDR3 DNA sequence: TGTGCCAGCAGCTCAACCCGTGGTGAGCAGTACTTC. It specifies CASSSTRGEQYF. This chain connects TRBV7-9 to TRBJ2-7; unclear D gene. The CDR3 spans 12 residues. Deletions cut 4 bases from V and 7 bases from J, with 11 bases between. CDR1 and CDR2 from the germline V gene are SEHNR and FQNEAQ (reference sequence).

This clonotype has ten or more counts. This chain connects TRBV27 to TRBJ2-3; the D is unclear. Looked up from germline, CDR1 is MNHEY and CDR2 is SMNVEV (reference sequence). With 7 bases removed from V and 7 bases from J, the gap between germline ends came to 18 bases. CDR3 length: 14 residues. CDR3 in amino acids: CASTPTVSRYTQYF. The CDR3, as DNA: TGTGCCAGCACCCCCACCGTGAGCCGGTATACGCAGTATTTT.

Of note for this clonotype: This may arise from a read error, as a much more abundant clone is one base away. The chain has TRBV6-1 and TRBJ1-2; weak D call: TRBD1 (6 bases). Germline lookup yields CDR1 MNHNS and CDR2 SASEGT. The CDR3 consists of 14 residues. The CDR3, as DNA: TGTGCCAGCAGTCCAGGGGTTAGCGGTATTGGCTACGCCTTC. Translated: CASSPGVSGIGYAF.

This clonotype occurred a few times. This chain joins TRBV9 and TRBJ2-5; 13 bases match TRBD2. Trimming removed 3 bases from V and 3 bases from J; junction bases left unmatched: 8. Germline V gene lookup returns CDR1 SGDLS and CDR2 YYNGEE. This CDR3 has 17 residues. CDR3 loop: CASSAGGLAGLKETQYF. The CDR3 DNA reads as TGTGCCAGCAGCGCAGGGGGACTAGCGGGACTAAAAGAGACCCAGTACTTC.

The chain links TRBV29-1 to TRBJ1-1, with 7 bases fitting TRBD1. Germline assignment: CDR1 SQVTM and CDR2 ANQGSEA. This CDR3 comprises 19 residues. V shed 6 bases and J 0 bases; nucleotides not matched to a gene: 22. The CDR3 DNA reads TGCAGCGTGACGATCGGACAGGCGGGTCCGCGAAGGATGAACACTGAAGCTTTCTTT. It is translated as CSVTIGQAGPRRMNTEAFF.

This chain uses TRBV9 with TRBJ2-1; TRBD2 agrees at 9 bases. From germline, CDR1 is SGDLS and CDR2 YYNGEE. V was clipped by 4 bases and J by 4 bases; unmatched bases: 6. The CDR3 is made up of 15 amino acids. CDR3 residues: CASSQTSGTYNEQFF. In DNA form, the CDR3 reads TGTGCCAGCAGCCAGACTAGCGGAACTTACAATGAGCAGTTCTTC.

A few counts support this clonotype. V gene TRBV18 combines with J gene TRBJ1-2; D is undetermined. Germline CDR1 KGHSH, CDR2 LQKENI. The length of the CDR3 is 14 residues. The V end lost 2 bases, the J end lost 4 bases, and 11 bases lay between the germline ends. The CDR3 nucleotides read TGTGCCAGCTCACCAGGCCCTAGGGTCTATGGCTACACCTTC. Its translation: CASSPGPRVYGYTF.

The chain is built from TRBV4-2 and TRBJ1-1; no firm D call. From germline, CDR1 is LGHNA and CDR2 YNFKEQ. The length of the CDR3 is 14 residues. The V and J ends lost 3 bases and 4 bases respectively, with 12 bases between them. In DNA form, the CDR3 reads TGTGCCAGCAGCCAGCCGTTGATGGGCACTGAAGCTTTCTTT. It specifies CASSQPLMGTEAFF.